Below, 30 T cell receptor beta chains from the same sample are listed, as sequenced in a study of STAT5B mutations in CD4+ large granular lymphocyte leukemia (dated by TCRdb to between 2022 and 2023). The library was produced with the immunoSEQ multiplex PCR assay. TCRdb obtained this table from immuneACCESS and retained in-frame rearrangements with V and J assigned. These tables miss some clones; where compared with another copy, unresolved V genes account for less than half of the shortfall, and the remainder is unexplained. The sample records 40,000 to 55,000 clones, approximately 83% of which are singletons. The ten most abundant clones make up about 2.5% of the sample. The sequenced sample consisted of CD4+ T cells from blood buffy coats. These receptors all stem from a human donor in good health.

The chain links TRBV9 to TRBJ2-6; D gene uncertain. CDR1 is SGDLS, CDR2 YYNGEE, per germline. The V and J ends lost 4 bases and 4 bases respectively, with 9 bases between them. The CDR3 runs to 14 residues. The CDR3 nucleotides read TGTGCCAGCAGCCCCATGAACGGGGCCAACGTCCTGACTTTC. Encoded protein: CASSPMNGANVLTF. Filled out from reference TRBV9 and TRBJ2-6, the complete variable domain reads DSGVTQTPKHLITATGQRVTLRCSPRSGDLSVYWYQQSLDQGLQFLIQYYNGEERAKGNILERFSAQQFPDLHSELNLSSLELGDSALYFCASSPMNGANVLTFGAGSRLTVL.

The chain employs TRBV30 and TRBJ1-5; the D is unclear. The CDR3 runs to 13 residues. CDR1 is GTSNPN, CDR2 SVGIG, per germline (reference sequence). V lost 4 bases to trimming and J lost 2 bases, with 9 bases between them. CDR3 residues: CAWKRAGNQPQHF. For the CDR3, the DNA is TGTGCCTGGAAGAGGGCGGGCAATCAGCCCCAGCATTTT.

The chain has TRBV11-2 and TRBJ1-1; D is ambiguous. The V gene lost 1 base and the J gene lost 5 bases, with 5 bases spanning the gap. CDR1 is SGHAT and CDR2 is FQNNGV in the germline V gene. The CDR3 spans 12 residues. CDR3: CASSLAHTEAFF. The CDR3 coding sequence is TGTGCCAGCAGCTTAGCACATACTGAAGCTTTCTTT.

The chain has TRBV27 and TRBJ2-6; unclear D gene. Germline V gene data show CDR1 as MNHEY and CDR2 as SMNVEV (reference sequence). Trimming removed 5 bases at V and 12 bases at J, with 11 bases between. The CDR3 totals 12 residues. The CDR3 sequence is CASSPLRGVLTF. As DNA, the CDR3 is TGTGCCAGCAGTCCCCTCAGAGGCGTCCTGACTTTC.

The V and J genes are TRBV6-1 and TRBJ1-4; 9 positions agree with TRBD1. Trimming at V came to 5 bases and at J to 5 bases, leaving 3 bases not matched to a gene. Germline loops: CDR1 MNHNS, CDR2 SASEGT. This CDR3 contains 14 residues. The CDR3 DNA is TGTGCCAGCAGTCTCGGACAGGGGAATGAAAAACTGTTTTTT. Protein: CASSLGQGNEKLFF.

To note about this clone: The conserved closing phenylalanine or tryptophan is absent in this CDR3, likely reflecting a read error. CDR3: CASQLGTGHYGYTL. As DNA, the CDR3 is TGTGCCAGCCAATTGGGGACAGGACACTATGGCTACACCCTC. The chain carries TRBV6-1 and TRBJ1-2, with TRBD1 matching over 8 bases. The CDR3 runs 14 residues. Trimming took 8 bases from V and 3 from J; bases not matched to a gene: 8. CDR1 and CDR2 from the germline V gene are MNHNS and SASEGT.

This chain joins TRBV2 and TRBJ2-3, with D possibly being TRBD1 or TRBD2 (6 bases each). The germline V and J ends were trimmed by 9 bases and 3 bases, with 16 bases remaining between them. The CDR3 length is 14 residues. The germline V gene encodes CDR1 SNHLY and CDR2 FYNNEI. The CDR3 reads CASRVEGDTDTQYF. CDR3 sequence (DNA): TGTGCCAGTCGGGTGGAGGGGGATACAGATACGCAGTATTTT.

The chain joins TRBV5-3 to TRBJ2-1, with a tentative D call TRBD2 (6 bases). TRBV5-3 counts as an open reading frame of uncertain function. This CDR3 region has 17 residues. The V and J ends lost 0 bases and 6 bases respectively, with 19 bases between them. CDR3 in DNA: TGTGCCAGAAGCTTGGCCCTCGGGTGGCGGGGATTCAATGAGCAGTTCTTC. As protein: CARSLALGWRGFNEQFF.

V and J are TRBV10-1 and TRBJ2-3, with D possibly being TRBD2 (6 bases). The CDR3 spans 13 residues. V shed 8 bases and J shed 7 bases, with 16 bases lying between them. The V gene's germline CDR1 is WNHNN and CDR2 SYGVQD (reference sequence). CDR3 in amino acids: CASSSGVWNTQYF. CDR3 nucleotide sequence: TGCGCCAGCTCATCGGGAGTGTGGAATACGCAGTATTTT.

The chain has TRBV2 and TRBJ1-1; D unresolved. Germline values: CDR1 SNHLY, CDR2 FYNNEI. CDR3 size: 13 residues. The ends were cut back, 4 bases at V and 8 bases at J, with 14 bases in the middle. CDR3 DNA sequence: TGTGCCAGCAGTGCTGGGATCAGGAGGGAAGCTTTCTTT. Its translation: CASSAGIRREAFF.

The V and J genes are TRBV7-2 and TRBJ2-1; D gene uncertain. Germline V lookup: CDR1 SGHTA, CDR2 FQGNSA. V lost 1 base to trimming and J lost 9 bases, with 13 bases between them. The CDR3 spans 14 residues. The CDR3 reads CASSLDGVGGEQFF. CDR3 bases: TGTGCCAGCAGCTTAGATGGCGTAGGCGGTGAGCAGTTCTTC.

The chain uses TRBV14 and TRBJ2-3; the D is unclear. V was trimmed by 2 bases and J by 6 bases, leaving 9 bases between them. This CDR3 has 13 amino acids. The germline V gene has CDR1 SGHDN and CDR2 FVKESK. The CDR3 here is CASSQRGVDTQYF. CDR3 DNA sequence: TGTGCCAGCAGCCAACGTGGGGTGGATACGCAGTATTTT.

The genes are TRBV6-5 and TRBJ1-6; no definite D call. The CDR3 totals 12 residues. V shed 7 bases and J shed 12 bases, with 13 bases lying between them. The germline V gene encodes CDR1 MNHEY and CDR2 SVGAGI. CDR3 protein: CASNPGEGPLHF. The CDR3 DNA follows: TGTGCCAGCAACCCGGGCGAAGGACCCCTCCACTTT.

Points on this clone: One end of the junction is discordant with germline, which a read error may explain. This rearrangement joins TRBV7-2 to TRBJ2-7, with a possible D match to TRBD1 (5 bases). This CDR3 region has 14 residues. The germline V gene has CDR1 SGHTA and CDR2 FQGNSA. The CDR3 protein is CASTRSGHPYEQCF. The CDR3 DNA is TGTGCCAGCACTCGGAGTGGACACCCCTACGAGCAGTGCTTC.

The V and J genes are TRBV4-2 and TRBJ2-2; a weak D match, TRBD2 (6 bases). There are 16 residues in the CDR3. Germline V gene data show CDR1 as LGHNA and CDR2 as YNFKEQ. The V end was cut by 5 bases, the J end by 2 bases, with 15 bases between. DNA of the CDR3: TGTGCCAGCAGCATCACCCTAGCGCAAAACACCGGGGAGCTGTTTTTT. It specifies CASSITLAQNTGELFF.

This clone was counted a single time. V usage is TRBV29-1 and J usage is TRBJ2-1; the match to TRBD2 covers 7 bases. V was pared by 6 bases and J by 6 bases, with 11 bases of the junction left unmatched. The CDR3 spans 14 residues. CDR1 SQVTM and CDR2 ANQGSEA come from the germline V gene. Here the CDR3 DNA reads TGCAGCGTAGGGACTACCTGGAGCAGCAATGAGCAGTTCTTC. Translation: CSVGTTWSSNEQFF.

CDR3 region: CASSQLGWLDPETQYF. CDR3 coding DNA: TGCGCCAGCAGCCAACTTGGGTGGCTAGATCCAGAGACCCAGTACTTC. The J gene is TRBJ2-5, the V gene TRBV4-1; D remains ambiguous. The CDR3 contains 16 residues. The germline V gene has CDR1 MGHRA and CDR2 YSYEKL. V lost 2 bases, J lost 4 bases, and 17 bases lay in between.

This rearrangement joins TRBV5-4 to TRBJ2-1; D uncertain. The V end lost 1 base, the J end lost 3 bases, and 11 bases lay between the germline ends. Germline values: CDR1 SGHNT, CDR2 YYREEE (reference sequence). The CDR3 length is 15 residues. For the CDR3, the DNA is TGTGCCAGCAGCTTGCAAGGGAACTACTACAATGAGCAGTTCTTC. Its translation is CASSLQGNYYNEQFF.

The chain links TRBV2 to TRBJ1-1; D remains ambiguous. CDR1 is SNHLY, CDR2 FYNNEI, per germline. The V gene lost 6 bases and the J gene lost 0 bases, with 8 bases spanning the gap. The CDR3 is 13 residues long. The CDR3 DNA sequence: TGTGCCAGCAGGGCCCGCGTGAACACTGAAGCTTTCTTT. Translation gives CASRARVNTEAFF.

The V gene is TRBV6-5, the J gene TRBJ1-1, with TRBD1 matching over 7 bases. Germline CDR1 MNHEY, CDR2 SVGAGI. CDR3 size: 16 residues. J lost 4 bases, V lost 4 bases, and 12 bases had no gene match. The CDR3 protein is CASSFLGGAGSTEAFF. The CDR3 bases are TGTGCCAGCAGTTTCTTAGGGGGCGCGGGATCCACTGAAGCTTTCTTT.

The chain recombines TRBV28 with TRBJ1-1; 8 bases align to TRBD1. CDR3 length: 12 amino acids. Germline V gene data show CDR1 as MDHEN and CDR2 as SYDVKM. The junction had 4 bases not matched to a gene; V was cut back by 7 bases and J by 6 bases. The CDR3, as DNA: TGTGCCAGCAAGGACAGGGACGCTGAAGCTTTCTTT. Translating gives CASKDRDAEAFF.

The chain couples TRBV5-1 to TRBJ1-1; TRBD1 agrees at 11 bases. The ends lost 4 bases at V and 4 bases at J; junction bases unmatched: 6. The germline V gene encodes CDR1 SGHRS and CDR2 YFSETQ. This CDR3 region has 15 residues. This CDR3 is CASSPGQGAITEAFF. The CDR3 nucleotides read TGCGCCAGCAGCCCTGGACAGGGGGCAATCACTGAAGCTTTCTTT.

The chain combines TRBV7-2 with TRBJ2-7; D call uncertain. The CDR3 contains 15 residues. The germline V gene has CDR1 SGHTA and CDR2 FQGNSA. V was cut by 6 bases and J by 7 bases, with 22 bases left in between. Written as DNA, the CDR3 is TGTGCCAGCAGTTACAGCCCCCAATTGCCTAGGGAGCAGTACTTC. Its translation is CASSYSPQLPREQYF.

CDR3 DNA sequence: TGTGCCAGCACCATGGTCAGGGGAAATCTTGAAGCTTTCTTT. This gives the protein CASTMVRGNLEAFF. The genes are TRBV28 and TRBJ1-1; a possible D gene is TRBD1 (6 bases). Trimming took 7 bases from V and 7 from J, leaving 19 bases between them. This CDR3 comprises 14 residues. The V gene's germline CDR1 is MDHEN and CDR2 SYDVKM.

This rearrangement joins TRBV2 to TRBJ1-5, with D unresolved. The CDR3 extends over 16 amino acids. V was trimmed by 4 bases and J by 1 base, leaving 14 bases between them. Germline CDR1 SNHLY, CDR2 FYNNEI. As DNA, the CDR3 is TGTGCCAGCAGTGGTGTCTTAGGCGGCAGCAATCAGCCCCAGCATTTT. Translating it yields CASSGVLGGSNQPQHF.

The V call is TRBV5-8, the J call TRBJ1-5; possibly TRBD1 for D (6 bases). This CDR3 spans 16 amino acids. The germline CDR1 and CDR2 sequences are SGHTS and YDEGEE. Trimming left V 0 bases short and J 1 base short, with 11 bases between. CDR3 sequence reads: CASSLVRGVSNQPQHF. The CDR3 region has the DNA TGTGCCAGCAGCTTGGTGAGGGGGGTCAGCAATCAGCCCCAGCATTTT.

This clone has only a few counts. The chain joins TRBV7-9 to TRBJ2-7; D possibly corresponds to TRBD2 (6 bases). V lost 5 bases, J lost 12 bases, and 14 bases lay in between. The CDR3 contains 11 residues. Looked up from germline, CDR1 is SEHNR and CDR2 is FQNEAQ (reference sequence). The CDR3 loop is CASSVRLGLYF. DNA for the CDR3: TGTGCCAGCAGCGTCCGCCTGGGACTGTACTTC.

The chain joins TRBV5-4 to TRBJ2-1, with D perhaps assigned TRBD1 or TRBD2 (5 bases each). This CDR3 is built from 16 residues. V lost 0 bases, J lost 0 bases, and 10 bases lay in between. Germline-derived CDR1 and CDR2 are SGHNT and YYREEE (reference sequence). The CDR3 DNA reads as TGTGCCAGCAGCTTGGAAGGGACCATCTCCTACAATGAGCAGTTCTTC. As protein: CASSLEGTISYNEQFF.

This chain connects TRBV4-1 to TRBJ2-3, with 16 bases identical to TRBD2. The CDR3 runs to 16 residues. The germline CDR1 and CDR2 sequences are MGHRA and YSYEKL. The trim removed 5 bases at V and 4 bases at J, leaving 3 bases unmatched. The CDR3 loop is CASSEGLAGGADTQYF. CDR3 DNA: TGCGCCAGCAGCGAGGGACTAGCGGGAGGGGCAGATACGCAGTATTTT.

The chain joins TRBV11-2 to TRBJ2-2; 9 positions match TRBD2. The CDR3 extends over 16 amino acids. V dropped 5 bases and J dropped 1; count of bases not matched to a gene: 5. From germline, CDR1 is SGHAT and CDR2 FQNNGV. The CDR3 spells CASSPLAGVNTGELFF. The CDR3, as DNA: TGTGCCAGCAGCCCCTTAGCGGGAGTGAACACCGGGGAGCTGTTTTTT.